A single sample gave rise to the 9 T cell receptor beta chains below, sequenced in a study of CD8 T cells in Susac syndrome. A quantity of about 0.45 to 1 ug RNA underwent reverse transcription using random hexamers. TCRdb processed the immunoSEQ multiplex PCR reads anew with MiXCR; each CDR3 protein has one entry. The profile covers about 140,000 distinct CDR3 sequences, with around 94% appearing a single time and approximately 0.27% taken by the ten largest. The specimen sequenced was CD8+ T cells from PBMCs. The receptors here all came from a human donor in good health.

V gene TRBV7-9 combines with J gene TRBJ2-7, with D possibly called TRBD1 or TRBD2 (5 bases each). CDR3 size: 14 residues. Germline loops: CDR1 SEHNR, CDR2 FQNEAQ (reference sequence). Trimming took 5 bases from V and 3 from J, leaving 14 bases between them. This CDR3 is CASSRGTGNYEQYF. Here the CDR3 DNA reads TGTGCCAGCAGCAGAGGGACGGGGAACTACGAGCAGTACTTC.

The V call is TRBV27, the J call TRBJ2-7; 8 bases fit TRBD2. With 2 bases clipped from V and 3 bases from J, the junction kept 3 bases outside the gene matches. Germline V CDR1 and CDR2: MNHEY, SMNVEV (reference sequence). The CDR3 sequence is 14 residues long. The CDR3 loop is CASSLVSGSYEQYF. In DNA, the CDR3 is TGTGCCAGCAGTTTAGTGAGCGGGAGCTACGAGCAGTACTTC.

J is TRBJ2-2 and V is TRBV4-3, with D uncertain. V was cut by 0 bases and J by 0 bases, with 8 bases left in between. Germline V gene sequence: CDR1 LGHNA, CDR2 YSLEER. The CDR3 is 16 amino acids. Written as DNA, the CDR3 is TGCGCCAGCAGCCAAGATTTGGGTGCGAACACCGGGGAGCTGTTTTTT. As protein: CASSQDLGANTGELFF.

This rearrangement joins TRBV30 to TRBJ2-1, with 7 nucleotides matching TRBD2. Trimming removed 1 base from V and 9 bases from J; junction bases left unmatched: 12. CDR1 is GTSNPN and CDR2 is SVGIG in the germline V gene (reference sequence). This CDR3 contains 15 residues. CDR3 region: CAWSGPAGSVGEQFF. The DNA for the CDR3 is TGTGCCTGGAGTGGGCCAGCGGGGTCCGTGGGTGAGCAGTTCTTC. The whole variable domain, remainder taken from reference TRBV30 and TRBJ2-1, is SQTIHQWPATLVQPVGSPLSLECTVEGTSNPNLYWYRQAAGRGLQLLFYSVGIGQISSEVPQNLSASRPQDRQFILSSKKLLLSDSGFYLCAWSGPAGSVGEQFFGPGTRLTVL.

CDR3 residues: CASSPQWGGTEAFF. CDR3 nucleotide sequence: TGTGCCAGCAGTCCACAGTGGGGGGGAACTGAAGCTTTCTTT. The V call is TRBV27, the J call TRBJ1-1, with a tentative D call TRBD1 (5 bases). The CDR3 has 14 residues. Per germline, CDR1 MNHEY and CDR2 SMNVEV (reference sequence). The V end lost 5 bases, the J end lost 5 bases, and 15 bases lay between the germline ends.

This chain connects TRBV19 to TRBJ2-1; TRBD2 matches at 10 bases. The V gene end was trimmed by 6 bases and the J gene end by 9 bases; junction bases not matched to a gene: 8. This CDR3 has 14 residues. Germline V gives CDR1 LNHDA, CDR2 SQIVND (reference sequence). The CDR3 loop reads CASSPNLAGVEQFF. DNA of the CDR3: TGTGCCAGTAGCCCCAATCTAGCGGGAGTTGAGCAGTTCTTC.

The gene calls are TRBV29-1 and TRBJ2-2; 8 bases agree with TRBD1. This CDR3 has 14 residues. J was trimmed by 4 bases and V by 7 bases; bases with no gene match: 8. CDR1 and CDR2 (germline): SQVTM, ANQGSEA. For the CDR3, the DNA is TGCAGCGCCCAGGGGGCAGTTGTCACCGGGGAGCTGTTTTTT. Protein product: CSAQGAVVTGELFF.

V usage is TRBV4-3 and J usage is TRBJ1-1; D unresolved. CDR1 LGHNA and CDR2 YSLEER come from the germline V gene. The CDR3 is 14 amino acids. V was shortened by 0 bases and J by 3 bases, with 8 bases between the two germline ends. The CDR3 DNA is TGCGCCAGCAGCCAAGATAGGGTGGACACTGAAGCTTTCTTT. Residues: CASSQDRVDTEAFF.

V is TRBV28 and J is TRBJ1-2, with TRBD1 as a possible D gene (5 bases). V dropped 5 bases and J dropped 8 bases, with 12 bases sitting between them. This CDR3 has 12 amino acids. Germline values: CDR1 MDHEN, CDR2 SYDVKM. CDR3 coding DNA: TGTGCCAGCAGTACGCAAGGGGAGGGCTACACCTTC. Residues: CASSTQGEGYTF.